The 6 T cell receptor beta chains in this list originate from one sample, sequenced in a study of metastatic and nonmetastatic thyroid tumors. With MiXCR, TCRdb called clones anew from the PCR reads. The sample carries roughly 2,000 clones, over 9.5% recorded once. Not a single patient had been given any form of treatment at any point before undergoing thyroid surgery. The sequenced material came from tumor tissue. The receptors here all came from a female donor with papillary thyroid cancer or a benign thyroid nodule (not recorded which). Some clones in this sample may be carry-over from other donors' samples.

As to this clone: The junction differs from germline at one of its ends, possibly a read error. V usage is TRBV6-2 or TRBV6-3 and J usage is TRBJ1-1, with 8 bases lining up with TRBD1. The CDR3 contains 19 residues. The germline V gene encodes CDR1 MNHEY and CDR2 SVGEGT. CDR3 nucleotide sequence: TGTGCCAGCAGTTACTCAGCGGGACAGGACAGTGCCGGAGGCACTGAGGCTTTCTTC. Translated, it gives CASSYSAGQDSAGGTEAFF.

This clone ranks as medium-sized. The J gene is TRBJ2-1, the V gene TRBV7-3; D ambiguous. The CDR3 totals 13 residues. Per germline, CDR1 SGHTA and CDR2 FQGTGA. Trimming took off 6 bases at V and 7 bases at J, with 13 bases between the two ends. In DNA form, the CDR3 reads TGTGCCAGCAGTTTTTACCTAGAAAATGAGCAGTTCTTC. Translation: CASSFYLENEQFF.

By sample fraction, this clone is medium-sized. The chain uses TRBV4-2 and TRBJ1-2, with 9 bases fitting TRBD1. The CDR3 is made up of 14 amino acids. Germline trimming cut 0 bases from V and 5 bases from J; bases unmatched to any gene: 1. The germline gives CDR1 LGHNA, CDR2 YNFKEQ. CDR3 DNA: TGTGCCAGCAGCCAAGAGGACAGGGGTTATGGCTACACCTTC. It encodes CASSQEDRGYGYTF.

At least ten counts were recorded for this clone. A single base separates this from a much larger clone, so it may be a read error. CDR3 residues: CSARTADQPQHF. The CDR3 region has the DNA TGCAGTGCAAGGACAGCCGATCAGCCCCAGCATTTT. This chain uses TRBV20-1 with TRBJ1-5, with D perhaps TRBD1 (6 bases). The CDR3 is 12 residues long. CDR1 is DFQATT and CDR2 is SNEGSKA in the germline V gene (reference sequence). Trimming cost V 6 bases and J 5 bases, with 11 bases left between them.

Ten or more counts support this clone. Mismatch with germline at one junction end may stem from a read error. This sample also contains other DNA sequences that code for the same CDR3. This chain links TRBV20-1 with TRBJ2-7; 7 bases fit TRBD1. Germline CDR1 and CDR2: DFQATT and SNEGSKA (reference sequence). The CDR3 runs 16 residues. CDR3 in amino acids: CSARGGQGRSSYEQYF. The CDR3 DNA reads TGCAGTGCCAGAGGGGGCCAGGGTCGTAGCTCCTACGAGCAGTACTTC.

The J gene is TRBJ2-1, the V gene TRBV6-5; perhaps TRBD2 as D (7 bases). The germline CDR1 and CDR2 sequences are MNHEY and SVGAGI. Trimming removed 5 bases at V and 8 bases at J, with 19 bases between. The CDR3 has 15 amino acids. In nucleotides, the CDR3 is TGTGCCAGCAGTACTAGTGGGGGGGCCTGGGATGAGCAGTTCTTC. Amino acid sequence: CASSTSGGAWDEQFF.